Below are 23 T cell receptor beta chains sequenced from a single sample in a study of human T cells and chemical hapten exposure (dated by TCRdb to the early 2020s). The time point label, as the study defines it: patch test 1, 2 weeks after DPC sensitization. The label giving this sample's treatment or condition can be read as: therapeutic diphenylcyclopropenone sensitization with weekly scalp DPC. Libraries were prepared through RACE. The sample was run on a NextSeq 500. TCRdb trimmed the raw reads at Q25, called clones with MiXCR and kept productive beta chains. Rows are unified per CDR3 protein, each entry keeping the most common DNA and genes. The sample has fewer than 500,000 distinct CDR3 sequences on record, more than 4.5% of them singletons. Together, the top ten hold approximately 2.1% of the sample. This specimen consisted of whole blood, obtained in connection with sensitization to the hapten diphenylcyclopropenone (DPC). These receptor sequences come from a woman aged 45 to 65 with alopecia areata. Some clones in this sample may be carry-over from other donors' samples.

This clonotype came up a few times. The chain recombines TRBV18 with TRBJ1-1, with 8 nucleotides matching TRBD1. J lost 10 bases, V lost 1 base, and 8 bases had no gene match. CDR3 length: 14 amino acids. Germline CDR1 is KGHSH and CDR2 is LQKENI. Written as DNA, the CDR3 is TGTGCCAGCTCACCACTGTTCGGACAGGGTGTAGCTTTCTTT. Translated: CASSPLFGQGVAFF.

This clonotype has ten or more counts. The rearrangement uses TRBV11-2 and TRBJ2-3; tentative D call: TRBD2 (5 bases). Trimming took 1 base from V and 6 from J, leaving 8 bases between them. CDR1 and CDR2 (germline): SGHAT, FQNNGV. This CDR3 has 13 residues. DNA of the CDR3: TGTGCCAGCAGCTTAGGAGGGAGTGATACGCAGTATTTT. Translation gives CASSLGGSDTQYF.

This clonotype was counted a few times. This chain connects TRBV4-1 to TRBJ2-1; no definite D call. V gave up 0 bases and J gave up 7 bases, with 16 bases separating them. The CDR3 is 16 amino acids. Germline assignment: CDR1 MGHRA and CDR2 YSYEKL. The CDR3 is CASSQDYSILVNEQFF. The CDR3 nucleotides read TGCGCCAGCAGCCAAGATTACAGTATTCTCGTAAATGAGCAGTTCTTC.

The sample holds a few counts of this clonotype. The rearrangement uses TRBV15 and TRBJ2-7, with D possibly matching TRBD2 (5 bases). The CDR3 runs 15 residues. Trimming stripped 0 bases from V and 0 bases from J, with 9 bases between. Germline V gene data show CDR1 as LNHNV and CDR2 as YYDKDF (reference sequence). DNA for the CDR3: TGTGCCACCAGCAGAGATACGGGGAGCTCCTACGAGCAGTACTTC. It yields the protein CATSRDTGSSYEQYF.

In this sample, this clonotype turned up many times. The V call is TRBV4-1, the J call TRBJ2-3; D might be TRBD1 (6 bases). The CDR3 has 15 residues. V lost 6 bases and J lost 2, with 15 bases in between. CDR1 MGHRA and CDR2 YSYEKL come from the germline V gene. Here the CDR3 reads CASSLDPGATDTQYF. The CDR3 DNA sequence: TGCGCCAGCAGTCTTGATCCAGGGGCCACAGATACGCAGTATTTT.

The chain has TRBV7-2 and TRBJ2-3, with D possibly being TRBD2 (5 bases). Trimming took 1 base from V and 6 from J, leaving 11 bases between them. Germline lookup yields CDR1 SGHTA and CDR2 FQGNSA. This CDR3 has 14 amino acids. CDR3 DNA sequence: TGTGCCAGCAGCTTAGGCATTAGAGGGGATACGCAGTATTTT. It translates to CASSLGIRGDTQYF.

Many counts were recorded for this clonotype. The chain carries TRBV7-9 and TRBJ2-7, with 8 nucleotides matching TRBD2. The V gene end was trimmed by 5 bases and the J gene end by 12 bases; junction bases not matched to a gene: 9. Germline CDR1 SEHNR, CDR2 FQNEAQ (reference sequence). The CDR3 is 12 amino acids. CDR3: CASSPGGTRPYF. The CDR3 DNA reads as TGTGCCAGCAGCCCCGGCGGGACTAGACCGTACTTC.

The table lists this clonotype with many counts. This rearrangement joins TRBV7-6 to TRBJ2-3; 8 bases are shared with TRBD1. Per the germline V gene, CDR1 is SGHVS and CDR2 is FNYEAQ. The CDR3 has 15 amino acids. With V trimmed by 4 bases and J by 0 bases, 3 bases remained unmatched. CDR3 amino acids: CASSSTGGSTDTQYF. The CDR3 DNA reads as TGTGCCAGCAGCTCAACAGGGGGAAGCACAGATACGCAGTATTTT.

This clonotype has at least ten counts. This chain links TRBV9 with TRBJ2-1, with 13 bases matching TRBD2. The CDR3 covers 15 residues. Germline V gene sequence: CDR1 SGDLS, CDR2 YYNGEE. After removal of 0 bases from V and 9 bases from J, the junction contained 3 bases not matched to a gene. The CDR3 DNA reads TGTGCCAGCAGCGTAGCGGGACTAGCGGGACGTGAGCAGTTCTTC. It specifies CASSVAGLAGREQFF.

V is TRBV30 and J is TRBJ2-3, with D possibly called TRBD1 or TRBD2 (6 bases each). Per germline, CDR1 GTSNPN and CDR2 SVGIG (reference sequence). The CDR3 runs to 12 residues. V lost 3 bases to trimming and J lost 7 bases, with 11 bases between them. The CDR3 region is CAWSGGGNTQYF. CDR3 sequence (DNA): TGTGCCTGGAGCGGGGGCGGGAATACGCAGTATTTT.

This clonotype was counted many times. The DNA for the CDR3 is TGCAGTGCTAGAGGGCCTAGCGGGGGATCAGATACGCAGTATTTT. This translates into CSARGPSGGSDTQYF. The V call is TRBV20-1, the J call TRBJ2-3; TRBD2 agrees at 10 bases. Germline V gene sequence: CDR1 DFQATT, CDR2 SNEGSKA (reference sequence). Trimming took 1 base from V and 4 from J; bases not matched to a gene: 5. CDR3 length: 15 amino acids.

This clonotype has just a few counts. V and J are TRBV12-3 or TRBV12-4 and TRBJ2-3; possibly TRBD1 for D (6 bases). The CDR3 has 14 residues. Trimming removed 1 base from V and 7 bases from J, with 12 bases in between. Here the CDR3 reads CASSLGDTRNTQYF. CDR3 DNA: TGTGCCAGCAGTTTAGGGGACACGAGGAATACGCAGTATTTT.

This CDR3 is CASGLAITGAPQITQYF. For the CDR3, the DNA is TGTGCTAGTGGTTTGGCCATAACAGGGGCCCCACAGATTACGCAGTATTTT. The rearrangement uses TRBV12-5 and TRBJ2-3; 7 bases map to TRBD1. V was pared by 1 base and J by 8 bases, with 15 bases of the junction left unmatched. Germline CDR1 LGHNT, CDR2 FRNRAP. The CDR3 runs to 17 residues.

The CDR3 DNA follows: TGTGCCAGTAAACTAGCGGACCACAATGAGCAGTTCTTC. Translating gives CASKLADHNEQFF. The chain has TRBV6-6 and TRBJ2-1; 8 bases are a match to TRBD2. V lost 9 bases to trimming and J lost 5 bases; unmatched junction nucleotides: 6. The CDR3 has 13 amino acids. Germline V lookup: CDR1 MNHNY, CDR2 SVGAGI (reference sequence).

This clonotype showed up just a few times. This rearrangement joins TRBV20-1 to TRBJ2-6; tentative D call: TRBD1 (5 bases). The CDR3 length is 16 residues. Trimming removed 3 bases from V and 0 bases from J, with 12 bases in between. Looked up from germline, CDR1 is DFQATT and CDR2 is SNEGSKA (reference sequence). The CDR3 sequence is CSASSQASSGANVLTF. The CDR3 DNA reads TGCAGTGCTAGTTCACAGGCGAGCTCTGGGGCCAACGTCCTGACTTTC.

This clonotype was picked up a small number of times. The V gene is TRBV2, the J gene TRBJ2-2; a possible D gene is TRBD1 (5 bases). Trimming took 4 bases from V and 12 from J, leaving 12 bases between them. Germline loops: CDR1 SNHLY, CDR2 FYNNEI. The CDR3 consists of 12 residues. The CDR3 DNA sequence: TGTGCCAGCAGTGGATTTCAGGGAAAGCTGTTTTTT. This translates into CASSGFQGKLFF.

This chain connects TRBV11-2 to TRBJ1-1, with TRBD1 as a possible D gene (5 bases). Germline V gene sequence: CDR1 SGHAT, CDR2 FQNNGV. The CDR3 length is 14 residues. Between the trimmed V and J ends, which lost 6 bases and 7 bases, there was a span of 18 bases. The DNA of the CDR3 is TGTGCCAGCAGTCACAGCAAGGGTCAGGGTGAAGCTTTCTTT. It translates to CASSHSKGQGEAFF.

This clonotype was found many times. V usage is TRBV6-6 and J usage is TRBJ1-6; 7 nucleotides align to TRBD1. Germline CDR1 reads MNHNY; CDR2 reads SVGAGI (reference sequence). Trimming took 7 bases from V and 6 from J; bases not matched to a gene: 12. This CDR3 has 16 amino acids. CDR3 residues: CASTPSRGVSNSPLHF. CDR3 nucleotides: TGTGCCAGCACTCCCTCCAGGGGGGTCTCTAATTCACCCCTCCACTTT.

At least ten counts were recorded for this clonotype. The chain recombines TRBV28 with TRBJ2-1, with 10 bases that match TRBD2. The CDR3 runs 14 residues. Trimming at V came to 6 bases and at J to 7 bases, leaving 6 bases not matched to a gene. Germline assignment: CDR1 MDHEN and CDR2 SYDVKM. The CDR3 nucleotides read TGTGCCAGCAGACGGCGGACTAGCGGAAATGAGCAGTTCTTC. It is translated as CASRRRTSGNEQFF.

This clonotype was observed at least ten times. The genes are TRBV28 and TRBJ1-1, with a possible D match to TRBD1 (6 bases). The CDR3 contains 15 residues. The V gene lost 5 bases and the J gene lost 0 bases, with 13 bases spanning the gap. Germline CDR1 MDHEN, CDR2 SYDVKM. This CDR3 is CASSLVGAMNTEAFF. The CDR3 bases are TGTGCCAGCAGTCTGGTGGGGGCAATGAACACTGAAGCTTTCTTT.

This clonotype was counted between two and nine times. The V gene is TRBV21-1, the J gene TRBJ2-5. TRBV21-1 corresponds to a pseudogene. This CDR3 region has 15 residues. The CDR3 is CASSKGETRQETQYF. The CDR3 DNA is TGTGCCAGCAGCAAAGGCGAGACACGCCAAGAGACCCAGTACTTC.

There are many counts of this clonotype. The V call is TRBV27, the J call TRBJ2-7, with 10 positions matching TRBD2. The CDR3 runs to 19 residues. Germline-derived CDR1 and CDR2 are MNHEY and SMNVEV (reference sequence). Unmatched junction bases numbered 16, after V lost 2 bases and J lost 3 bases. CDR3 DNA: TGTGCCAGCAGTTTACGGCGGACTAGCGGAGTGTCAGCCCTCTACGAGCAGTACTTC. As protein: CASSLRRTSGVSALYEQYF.

The chain employs TRBV29-1 and TRBJ1-1; D ambiguous. The CDR3 is 13 residues long. The germline V gene has CDR1 SQVTM and CDR2 ANQGSEA. The V and J ends lost 4 bases and 0 bases respectively, with 9 bases between them. The CDR3 region has the DNA TGCAGCGTTGGAGTTTCGATGAACACTGAAGCTTTCTTT. Protein sequence: CSVGVSMNTEAFF.